This is a list of T cell receptor beta chains from one sample in a study of CD8 T cells in Susac syndrome. MiXCR, run by TCRdb on the immunoSEQ multiplex PCR reads, gives a single entry per CDR3 protein. The sample lists about 100,000 distinct CDR3 sequences; around 95% were seen once. Sequencing used CD8+ T cells from PBMCs. Receptor source: a human donor with Susac syndrome. Each CDR3 is given with its conserved first and last residue. A D gene is named only where the DNA matches it firmly. Not all rows give a size; the values are once, few, many and, for expanded clones, a class.

J: TRBJ2-5; D: TRBD2; size: -; V: TRBV4-2; DNA: TGTGCCAGCAGCCAAGATCACAGCGGGGATGGAGAGACCCAGTACTTC; CDR3: CASSQDHSGDGETQYF
J: TRBJ2-7; D: TRBD2; size: -; V: TRBV20-1; DNA: TGCAGTGCTGGGTTGACTAGCGGGGGGGCCCAGCAGTACTTC; CDR3: CSAGLTSGGAQQYF
J: TRBJ1-4; D: TRBD1; size: -; V: TRBV29-1; DNA: TGCAGCGCAACCCAGGGGGGGGGTGAAAAACTGTTTTTT; CDR3: CSATQGGGEKLFF
J: TRBJ2-6; D: -; size: once; V: TRBV9; DNA: TGTGCCAGCAGCGCCGCCCAATCTGGGGCCAACGTCCTGACTTTC; CDR3: CASSAAQSGANVLTF
J: TRBJ1-2; D: -; size: -; V: TRBV19; DNA: TGTGCCAGTAGTACCGGATCGAGCTATGGCTACACCTTC; CDR3: CASSTGSSYGYTF
J: TRBJ2-7; D: TRBD2; size: -; V: TRBV20-1; DNA: TGCAGTGCTAAGGGTGGACTAGCGGGAGATTCCTCCTACGAGCAGTACTTC; CDR3: CSAKGGLAGDSSYEQYF
J: TRBJ1-2; D: -; size: -; V: TRBV2; DNA: TGTGCCAGCAGTGCTTCCCAGGGCTATGGCTACACCTTC; CDR3: CASSASQGYGYTF
J: TRBJ2-7; D: TRBD2; size: -; V: TRBV20-1; DNA: TGCAGTGCGAGAGACTATGCTCAGAGACTAGCGGGAGACGAGCAGTACTTC; CDR3: CSARDYAQRLAGDEQYF
J: TRBJ2-7; D: TRBD1; size: -; V: TRBV12-3/TRBV12-4; DNA: TGTGCCAGCAGTCCCCCGGGGACAGGGATCTACGAGCAGTACTTC; CDR3: CASSPPGTGIYEQYF
J: TRBJ2-5; D: TRBD1; size: once; V: TRBV20-1; DNA: TGCAGTGCTAGAGATAGGACAGGGCTAGGGGAGACCCAGTACTTC; CDR3: CSARDRTGLGETQYF
J: TRBJ2-5; D: -; size: -; V: TRBV25-1; DNA: TGTGCCAGCAACCCCCCGGGAGAGACCTCCCCAGAGACCCAGTACTTC; CDR3: CASNPPGETSPETQYF
J: TRBJ1-3; D: -; size: -; V: TRBV3-1; DNA: TGTGCCAGCAGCCCCCGGGACGGGCCAAACACCATATATTTT; CDR3: CASSPRDGPNTIYF
J: TRBJ2-7; D: -; size: -; V: TRBV11-2; DNA: TGTGCCAGCTCTCGTTGGGATCCCTACGAGCAGTACTTC; CDR3: CASSRWDPYEQYF
J: TRBJ1-2; D: -; size: -; V: TRBV12-3/TRBV12-4; DNA: TGTGCCAGCAGTCCGGAGTTCTATGGCTACACCTTC; CDR3: CASSPEFYGYTF
J: TRBJ1-4; D: TRBD1; size: once; V: TRBV5-1; DNA: TGCGCCAGCAGCTTGGTCGGGGGACAGGGGGAAAAACTGTTTTTT; CDR3: CASSLVGGQGEKLFF
J: TRBJ2-3; D: -; size: -; V: TRBV7-8; DNA: TGTGCCAGCAGCTTAGAAATCGAGAGGGCCGCAGATACGCAGTATTTT; CDR3: CASSLEIERAADTQYF
J: TRBJ1-6; D: TRBD1; size: -; V: TRBV2; DNA: TGTGCCACCACAGGGGAGCCGGGTAATTCACCCCTCCACTTT; CDR3: CATTGEPGNSPLHF
J: TRBJ1-1; D: -; size: -; V: TRBV12-3/TRBV12-4; DNA: TGTGCCAGCAGTCCCCGACAGACTGAAGCTTTCTTT; CDR3: CASSPRQTEAFF
J: TRBJ2-7; D: -; size: -; V: TRBV3-1; DNA: TGTGCCAGCAGCCCTAGCGTTGTAGGGTACGAGCAGTACTTC; CDR3: CASSPSVVGYEQYF
J: TRBJ2-1; D: TRBD2; size: -; V: TRBV6-2/TRBV6-3; DNA: TGTGCCAGCAGTTATGGGCGCGGGGGGGCCGATGAGCAGTTCTTC; CDR3: CASSYGRGGADEQFF